Described below is a single T cell receptor beta chain sequence and its context. The entry originates in a study of blood T cell repertoires in COVID-19. At the level of the study: Some COVID-19 samples were acute and others convalescent; all came from the United States, Italy and Spain.

Germline values: CDR1 LGHNA, CDR2 YSLEER. V dropped 3 bases and J dropped 5; count of bases not matched to a gene: 9. This CDR3 is 16 amino acids long. Original processing notes: Amplification from reference gene primers served as the basis for estimated nucleated cell counts. This table comes from immunoSEQ multiplex PCR, and its TCRdb copy is limited to in-frame clones, with some not included. That table gives V, J and clone size, and the DNA gave D and trimming. The sample includes about 110,000 clones, 80% to 90% seen only once; the top ten take about 17%. The source material was peripheral blood. This sequence was found in a woman aged 55 to 70 with acute or convalescent COVID-19. J is TRBJ1-2 and V is TRBV4-3, with 10 nucleotides matching TRBD1. CDR3 DNA sequence: TGCGCCAGCAGCCATCTCGGGACAGGGGCCCTTTATGGCTACACCTTC. Translating it yields CASSHLGTGALYGYTF.